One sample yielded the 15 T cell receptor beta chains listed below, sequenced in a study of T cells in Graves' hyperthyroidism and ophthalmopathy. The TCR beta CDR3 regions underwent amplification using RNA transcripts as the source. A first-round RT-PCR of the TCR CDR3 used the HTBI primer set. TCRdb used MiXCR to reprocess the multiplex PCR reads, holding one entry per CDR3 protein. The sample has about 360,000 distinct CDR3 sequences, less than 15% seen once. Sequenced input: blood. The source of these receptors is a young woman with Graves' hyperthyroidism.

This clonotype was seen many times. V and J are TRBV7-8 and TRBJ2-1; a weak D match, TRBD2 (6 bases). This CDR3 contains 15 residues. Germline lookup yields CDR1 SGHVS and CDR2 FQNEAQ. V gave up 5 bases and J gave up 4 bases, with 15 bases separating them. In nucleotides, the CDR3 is TGTGCCAGCAGCCCCCGGTTAGCGGAGTACAATGAGCAGTTCTTC. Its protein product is CASSPRLAEYNEQFF.

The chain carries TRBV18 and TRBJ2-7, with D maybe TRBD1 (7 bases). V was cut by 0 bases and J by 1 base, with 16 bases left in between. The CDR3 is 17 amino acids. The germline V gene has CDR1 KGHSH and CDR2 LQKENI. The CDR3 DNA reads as TGTGCCAGCTCACCACCGGCGGAGGGGGCAGGGTCCTACGAGCAGTACTTC. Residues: CASSPPAEGAGSYEQYF.

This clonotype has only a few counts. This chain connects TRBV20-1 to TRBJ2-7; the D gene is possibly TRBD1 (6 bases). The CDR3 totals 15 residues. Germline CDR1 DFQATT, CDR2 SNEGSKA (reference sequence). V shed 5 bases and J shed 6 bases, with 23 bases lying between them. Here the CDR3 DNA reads TGCAGTGCTCCACTTGAAGGCAGGGGAATTTCCGAGCAGTACTTC. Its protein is CSAPLEGRGISEQYF.

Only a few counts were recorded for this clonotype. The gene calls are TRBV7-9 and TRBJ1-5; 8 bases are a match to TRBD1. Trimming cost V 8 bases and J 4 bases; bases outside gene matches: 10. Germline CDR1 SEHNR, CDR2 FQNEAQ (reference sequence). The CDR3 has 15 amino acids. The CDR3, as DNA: TGTGCCAGCGCATCGCAGGGGGCCGGGAATCAGCCCCAGCATTTT. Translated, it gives CASASQGAGNQPQHF.

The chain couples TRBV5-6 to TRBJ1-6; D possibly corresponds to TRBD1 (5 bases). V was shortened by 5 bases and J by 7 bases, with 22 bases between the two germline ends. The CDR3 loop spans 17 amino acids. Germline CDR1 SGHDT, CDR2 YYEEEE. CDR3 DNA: TGTGCCAGCAGTTCCGACAGAAAACTACGTACGAATTCACCCCTCCACTTT. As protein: CASSSDRKLRTNSPLHF.

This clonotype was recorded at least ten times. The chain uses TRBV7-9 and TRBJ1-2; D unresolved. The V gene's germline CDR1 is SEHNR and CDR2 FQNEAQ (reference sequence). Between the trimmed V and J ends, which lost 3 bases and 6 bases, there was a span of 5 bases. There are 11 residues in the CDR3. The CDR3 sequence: CASSFGDGYTF. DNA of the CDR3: TGTGCCAGCAGCTTTGGGGATGGCTACACCTTC.

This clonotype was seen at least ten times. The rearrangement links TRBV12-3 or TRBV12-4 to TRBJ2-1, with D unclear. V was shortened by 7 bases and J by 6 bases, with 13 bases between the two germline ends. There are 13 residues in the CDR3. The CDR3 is CASIPRLSNEQFF. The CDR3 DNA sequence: TGTGCCAGCATCCCTAGACTTAGCAATGAGCAGTTCTTC.

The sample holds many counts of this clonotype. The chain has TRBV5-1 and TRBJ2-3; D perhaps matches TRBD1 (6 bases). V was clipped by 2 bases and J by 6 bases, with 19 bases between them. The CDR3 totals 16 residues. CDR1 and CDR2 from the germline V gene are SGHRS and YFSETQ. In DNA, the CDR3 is TGCGCCAGCAGCTTTAAAGTGGGGGCCCCGCGGGATACGCAGTATTTT. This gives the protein CASSFKVGAPRDTQYF.

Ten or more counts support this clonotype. The CDR3: CASSSPRLAQYF. In DNA form, the CDR3 reads TGTGCCAGCAGTTCCCCCCGGCTGGCTCAGTACTTC. J is TRBJ2-4 and V is TRBV12-3 or TRBV12-4, with no clear D. There are 12 residues in the CDR3. V was shortened by 4 bases and J by 12 bases, with 13 bases between the two germline ends.

CDR3 sequence (DNA): TGCGCCAGCAGCCCAAGTCCCCTGACTAGCGGGAGACCCTACAATGAGCAGTTCTTC. Translation: CASSPSPLTSGRPYNEQFF. V gene TRBV4-1 combines with J gene TRBJ2-1; 12 bases match TRBD2. This CDR3 comprises 19 residues. The trim removed 4 bases at V and 2 bases at J, leaving 12 bases unmatched. Germline V gene lookup returns CDR1 MGHRA and CDR2 YSYEKL.

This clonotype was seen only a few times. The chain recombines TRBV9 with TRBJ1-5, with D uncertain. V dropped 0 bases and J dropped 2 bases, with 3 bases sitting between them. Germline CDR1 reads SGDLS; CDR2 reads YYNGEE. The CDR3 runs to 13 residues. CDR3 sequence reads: CASSVAGNQPQHF. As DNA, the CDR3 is TGTGCCAGCAGCGTAGCCGGCAATCAGCCCCAGCATTTT.

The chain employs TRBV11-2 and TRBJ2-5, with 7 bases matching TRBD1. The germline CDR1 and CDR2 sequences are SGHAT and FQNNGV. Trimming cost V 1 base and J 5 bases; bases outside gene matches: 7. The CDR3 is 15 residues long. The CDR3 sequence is CASSLGSTGAETQYF. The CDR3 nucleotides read TGTGCCAGCAGCTTAGGATCAACAGGGGCCGAGACCCAGTACTTC. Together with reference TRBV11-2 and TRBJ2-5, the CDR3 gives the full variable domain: EAGVAQSPRYKIIEKRQSVAFWCNPISGHATLYWYQQILGQGPKLLIQFQNNGVVDDSQLPKDRFSAERLKGVDSTLKIQPAKLEDSAVYLCASSLGSTGAETQYFGPGTRLLVL.

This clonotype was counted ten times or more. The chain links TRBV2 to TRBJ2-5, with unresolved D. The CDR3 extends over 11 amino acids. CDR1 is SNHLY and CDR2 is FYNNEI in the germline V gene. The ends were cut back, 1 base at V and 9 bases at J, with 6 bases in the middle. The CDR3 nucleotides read TGTGCCAGCAGTGAAGAGTCGGCCCAGTACTTC. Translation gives CASSEESAQYF.

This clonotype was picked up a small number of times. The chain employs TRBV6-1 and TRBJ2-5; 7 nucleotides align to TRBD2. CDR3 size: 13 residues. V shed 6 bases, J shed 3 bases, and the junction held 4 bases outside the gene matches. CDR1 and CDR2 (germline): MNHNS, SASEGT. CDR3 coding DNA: TGTGCCAGCAGGCAAGGGAGGGAAGAGACCCAGTACTTC. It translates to CASRQGREETQYF.

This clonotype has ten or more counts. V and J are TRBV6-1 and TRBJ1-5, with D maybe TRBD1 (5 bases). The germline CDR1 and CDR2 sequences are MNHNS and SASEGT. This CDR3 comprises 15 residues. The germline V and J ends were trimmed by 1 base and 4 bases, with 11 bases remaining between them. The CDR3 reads CASSEGAGQNQPQHF. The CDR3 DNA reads TGTGCCAGCAGTGAAGGGGCAGGGCAGAATCAGCCCCAGCATTTT.